This TCR beta chain appears in the sequencing data of a study of T cells in Graves' hyperthyroidism and ophthalmopathy. This clonotype was observed at least ten times. Regions amplified from RNA transcripts were the TCR beta CDR3 regions. Primed by the HTBI set, a first-round RT-PCR was run on the TCR CDR3. TCRdb reprocessed the multiplex PCR reads via MiXCR and lists one record per CDR3 protein. The data contain under 450,000 distinct CDR3 sequences, 17% of them singletons. In patients aged 18 to 65, hyperthyroidism was newly diagnosed, with duration under 2 months. Lactation, pregnancy, other autoimmune disease or uncontrolled infection excluded patients. This CDR3 is built from 16 residues. V was pared by 3 bases and J by 7 bases, with 13 bases of the junction left unmatched.

This sequence was found in a woman in her 30s with Graves' hyperthyroidism that later progressed to Graves' ophthalmopathy. Sequencing was performed on blood. This sequence joins TRBV12-3 or TRBV12-4 and TRBJ2-5; 8 nucleotides line up with TRBD2. The CDR3, as DNA: TGTGCCAGCAGTTTCTCGGGTAGCGGGGACTCTTCGACCCAGTACTTC. This encodes CASSFSGSGDSSTQYF.